Reported below is one TCR beta chain. TCRdb keeps only in-frame clones here, not all; method: immunoSEQ multiplex PCR. The sample yields 330,000 or so clones, approximately 88% seen once. Enrollees, about 18 to 100 years old, lived in 24 US areas. Either two negative PCRs, clearance, or symptom resolution qualified Cohort 3 donors as recovered. Unmatched junction bases numbered 5, after V lost 1 base and J lost 4 bases. The CDR3 runs 15 residues. CDR1 and CDR2 (germline): SGHTA, FQGNSA. This entry belongs to a study of blood T cell repertoires in COVID-19. The gene calls are TRBV7-2 and TRBJ2-7, with 9 positions matching TRBD1. This clonotype was obtained from a man younger than 40 who had recovered from COVID-19. The material sequenced was PBMCs or T cells enriched from blood (not recorded which). Here the CDR3 DNA reads TGTGCCAGCAGCTTAGACGACAGGGGGGAGTACGAGCAGTACTTC. It is translated as CASSLDDRGEYEQYF.